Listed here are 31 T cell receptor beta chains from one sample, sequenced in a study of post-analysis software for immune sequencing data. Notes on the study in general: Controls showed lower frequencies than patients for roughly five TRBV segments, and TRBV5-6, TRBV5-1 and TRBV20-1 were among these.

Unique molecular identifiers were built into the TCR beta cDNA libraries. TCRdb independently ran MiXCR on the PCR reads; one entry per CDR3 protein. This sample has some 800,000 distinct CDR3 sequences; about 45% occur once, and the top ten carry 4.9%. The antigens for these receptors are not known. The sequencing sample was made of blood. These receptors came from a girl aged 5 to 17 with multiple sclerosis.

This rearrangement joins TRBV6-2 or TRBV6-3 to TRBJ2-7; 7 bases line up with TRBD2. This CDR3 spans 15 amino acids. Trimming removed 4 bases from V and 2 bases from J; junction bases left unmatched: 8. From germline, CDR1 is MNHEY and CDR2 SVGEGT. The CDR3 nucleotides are TGTGCCAGCAGTTTCCGGGGGGACTTGGCCTACGAGCAGTACTTC. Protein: CASSFRGDLAYEQYF.

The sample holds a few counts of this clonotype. CDR3 in amino acids: CASSYSQGAEQYF. In DNA form, the CDR3 reads TGTGCCAGCAGTTACTCACAGGGAGCGGAGCAGTACTTC. The chain has TRBV6-6 and TRBJ2-7; a weak D match, TRBD1 (6 bases). The CDR3 contains 13 residues. The germline V and J ends were trimmed by 0 bases and 7 bases, with 10 bases remaining between them. From germline, CDR1 is MNHNY and CDR2 SVGAGI (reference sequence).

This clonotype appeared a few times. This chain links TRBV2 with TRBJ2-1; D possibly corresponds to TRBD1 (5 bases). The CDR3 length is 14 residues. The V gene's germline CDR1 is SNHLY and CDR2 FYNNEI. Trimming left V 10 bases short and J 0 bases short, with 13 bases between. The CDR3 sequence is CATKGRGSYNEQFF. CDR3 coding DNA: TGTGCCACCAAAGGAAGGGGCTCCTACAATGAGCAGTTCTTC. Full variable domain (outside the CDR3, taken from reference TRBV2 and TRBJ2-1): EPEVTQTPSHQVTQMGQEVILRCVPISNHLYFYWYRQILGQKVEFLVSFYNNEISEKSEIFDDQFSVERPDGSNFTLKIRSTKLEDSAMYFCATKGRGSYNEQFFGPGTRLTVL.

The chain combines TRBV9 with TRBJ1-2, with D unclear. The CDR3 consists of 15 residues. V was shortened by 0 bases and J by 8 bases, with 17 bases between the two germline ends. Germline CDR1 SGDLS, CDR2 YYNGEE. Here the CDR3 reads CASSVGKATAGGYTF. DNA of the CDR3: TGTGCCAGCAGCGTAGGTAAAGCGACTGCGGGGGGCTACACCTTC.

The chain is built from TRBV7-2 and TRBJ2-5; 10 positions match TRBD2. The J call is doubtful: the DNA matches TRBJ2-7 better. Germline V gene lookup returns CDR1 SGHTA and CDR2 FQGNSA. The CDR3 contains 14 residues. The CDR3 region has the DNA TGTGCCAGCAGCTTAGAGGGACTAGCGACCGAGCAGTACTTC. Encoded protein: CASSLEGLATEQYF.

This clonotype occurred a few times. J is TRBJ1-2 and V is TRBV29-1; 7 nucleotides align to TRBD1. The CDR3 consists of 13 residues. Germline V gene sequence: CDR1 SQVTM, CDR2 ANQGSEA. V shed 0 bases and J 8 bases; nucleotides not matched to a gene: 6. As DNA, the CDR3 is TGCAGCGTTGAAGAGGAGGGGGCCTGGGGCTACACCTTC. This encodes CSVEEEGAWGYTF.

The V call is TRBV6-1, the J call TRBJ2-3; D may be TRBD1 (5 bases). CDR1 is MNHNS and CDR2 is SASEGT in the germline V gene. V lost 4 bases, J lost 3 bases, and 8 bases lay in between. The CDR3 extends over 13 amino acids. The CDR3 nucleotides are TGTGCCAGCAGTGGACAGAAAACAGATACGCAGTATTTT. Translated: CASSGQKTDTQYF.

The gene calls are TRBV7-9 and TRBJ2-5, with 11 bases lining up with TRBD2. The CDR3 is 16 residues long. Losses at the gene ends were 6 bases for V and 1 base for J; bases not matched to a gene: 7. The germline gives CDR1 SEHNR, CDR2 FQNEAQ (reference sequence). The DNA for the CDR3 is TGTGCCAGCAGACCCGGGACTAGCGGTTTCCAAGAGACCCAGTACTTC. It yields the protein CASRPGTSGFQETQYF.

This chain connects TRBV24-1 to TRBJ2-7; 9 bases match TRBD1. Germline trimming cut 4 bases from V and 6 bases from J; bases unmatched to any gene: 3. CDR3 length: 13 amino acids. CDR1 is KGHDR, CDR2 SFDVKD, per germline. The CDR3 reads CATSDPTGGEQYF. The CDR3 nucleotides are TGTGCCACCAGTGACCCGACAGGGGGCGAGCAGTACTTC.

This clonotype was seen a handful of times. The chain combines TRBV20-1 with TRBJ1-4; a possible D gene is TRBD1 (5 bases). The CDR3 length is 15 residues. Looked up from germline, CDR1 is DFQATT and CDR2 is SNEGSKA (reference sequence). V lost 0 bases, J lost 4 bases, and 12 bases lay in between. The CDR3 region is CSARDLAGSNEKLFF. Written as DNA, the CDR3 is TGCAGTGCTAGAGATCTGGCAGGGAGTAATGAAAAACTGTTTTTT.

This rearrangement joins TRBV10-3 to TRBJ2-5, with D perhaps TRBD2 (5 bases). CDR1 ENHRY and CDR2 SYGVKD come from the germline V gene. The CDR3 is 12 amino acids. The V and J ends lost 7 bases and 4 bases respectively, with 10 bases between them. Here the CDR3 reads CAINPRGETQYF. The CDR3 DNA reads TGTGCCATCAATCCCCGGGGAGAGACCCAGTACTTC.

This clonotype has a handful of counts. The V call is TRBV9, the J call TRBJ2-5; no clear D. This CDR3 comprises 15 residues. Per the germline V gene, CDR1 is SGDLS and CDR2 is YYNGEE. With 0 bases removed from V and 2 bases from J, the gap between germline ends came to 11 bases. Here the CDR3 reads CASSVAGSTQETQYF. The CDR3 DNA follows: TGTGCCAGCAGCGTAGCCGGCTCTACGCAAGAGACCCAGTACTTC.

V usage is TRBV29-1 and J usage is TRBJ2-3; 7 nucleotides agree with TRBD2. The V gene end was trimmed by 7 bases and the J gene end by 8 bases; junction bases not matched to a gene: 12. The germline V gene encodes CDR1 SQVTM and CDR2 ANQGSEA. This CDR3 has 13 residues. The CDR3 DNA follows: TGCAGCGCCAGGGAGGGCGACTGGGGTACGCAGTATTTT. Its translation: CSAREGDWGTQYF.

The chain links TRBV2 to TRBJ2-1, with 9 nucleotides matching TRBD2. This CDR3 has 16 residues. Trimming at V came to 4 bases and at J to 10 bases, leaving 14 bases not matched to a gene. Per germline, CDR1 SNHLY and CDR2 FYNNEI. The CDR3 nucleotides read TGTGCCAGCAGTGTAGAGGCTAGCGGGATTCATGGGGAGCAGTTCTTC. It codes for CASSVEASGIHGEQFF. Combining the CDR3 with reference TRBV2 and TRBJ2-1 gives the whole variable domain EPEVTQTPSHQVTQMGQEVILRCVPISNHLYFYWYRQILGQKVEFLVSFYNNEISEKSEIFDDQFSVERPDGSNFTLKIRSTKLEDSAMYFCASSVEASGIHGEQFFGPGTRLTVL.

As DNA, the CDR3 is TGTGCCTGGACCCTCCGGACTAGCGGGAGTCCGTATGAGCAGTTCTTC. Residues: CAWTLRTSGSPYEQFF. V usage is TRBV30 and J usage is TRBJ2-1, with TRBD2 matching over 13 bases. The ends lost 4 bases at V and 8 bases at J; junction bases unmatched: 11. This CDR3 has 16 amino acids. Germline V gives CDR1 GTSNPN, CDR2 SVGIG (reference sequence).

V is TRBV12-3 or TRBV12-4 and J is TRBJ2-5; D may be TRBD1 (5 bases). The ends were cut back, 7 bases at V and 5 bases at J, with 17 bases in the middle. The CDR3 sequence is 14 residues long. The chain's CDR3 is CASKYRQMPETQYF. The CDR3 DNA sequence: TGTGCCAGCAAGTATCGACAGATGCCGGAGACCCAGTACTTC.

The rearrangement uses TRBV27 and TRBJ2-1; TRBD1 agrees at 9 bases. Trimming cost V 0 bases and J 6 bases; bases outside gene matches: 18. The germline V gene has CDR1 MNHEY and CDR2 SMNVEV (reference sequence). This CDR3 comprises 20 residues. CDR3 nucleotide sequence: TGTGCCAGCAGTTTATCCGCACAGGGGGCGTTGTGGGAGAGCGGCAATGAGCAGTTCTTC. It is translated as CASSLSAQGALWESGNEQFF.

The CDR3 DNA follows: TGCAGCGTTTCTAGCGGGAGGGCCGGAAGAGATACGCAGTATTTT. The encoded protein is CSVSSGRAGRDTQYF. The chain uses TRBV29-1 and TRBJ2-3; 12 positions agree with TRBD2. CDR1 and CDR2 from the germline V gene are SQVTM and ANQGSEA. The ends lost 5 bases at V and 5 bases at J; junction bases unmatched: 8. CDR3 length equals 15 residues.

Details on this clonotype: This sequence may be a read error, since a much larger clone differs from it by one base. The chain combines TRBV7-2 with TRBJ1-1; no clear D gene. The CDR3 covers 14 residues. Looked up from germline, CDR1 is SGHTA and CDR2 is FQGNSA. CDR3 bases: TGTGCCTGCAGCTTAGAATATCCCAACAGTGAAGCTTTCTTT. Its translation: CACSLEYPNSEAFF.

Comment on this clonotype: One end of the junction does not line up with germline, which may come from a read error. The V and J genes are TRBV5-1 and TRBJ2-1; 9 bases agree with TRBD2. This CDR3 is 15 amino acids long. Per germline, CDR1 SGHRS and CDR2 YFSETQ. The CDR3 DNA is TGCGCCAGCCTAGCGGGGCCCGGCTCCTTCAATGAGCAGTTCTTC. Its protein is CASLAGPGSFNEQFF.

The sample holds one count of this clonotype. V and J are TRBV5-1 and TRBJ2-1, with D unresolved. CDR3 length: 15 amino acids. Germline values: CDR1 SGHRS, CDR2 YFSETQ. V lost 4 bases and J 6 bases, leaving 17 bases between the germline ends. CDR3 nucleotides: TGCGCCAGCAGCGTGTATGGTCTATCTATCAATGAGCAGTTCTTC. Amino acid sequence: CASSVYGLSINEQFF.

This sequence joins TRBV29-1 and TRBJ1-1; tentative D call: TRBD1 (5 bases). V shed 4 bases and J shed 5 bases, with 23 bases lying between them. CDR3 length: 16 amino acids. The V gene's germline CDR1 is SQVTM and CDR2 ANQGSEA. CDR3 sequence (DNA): TGCAGCGTTGCTTTAGGGGTTTCAGGGAAAGTTACTGAAGCTTTCTTT. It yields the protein CSVALGVSGKVTEAFF.

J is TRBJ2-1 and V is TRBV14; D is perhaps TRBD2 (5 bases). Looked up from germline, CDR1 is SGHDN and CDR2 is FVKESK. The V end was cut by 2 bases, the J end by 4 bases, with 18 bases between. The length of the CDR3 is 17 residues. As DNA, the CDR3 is TGTGCCAGCAGCCAAAGCCCTCCGGGGTTCGGTTACAATGAGCAGTTCTTC. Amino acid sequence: CASSQSPPGFGYNEQFF. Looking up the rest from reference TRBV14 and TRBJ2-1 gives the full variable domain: EAGVTQFPSHSVIEKGQTVTLRCDPISGHDNLYWYRRVMGKEIKFLLHFVKESKQDESGMPNNRFLAERTGGTYSTLKVQPAELEDSGVYFCASSQSPPGFGYNEQFFGPGTRLTVL.

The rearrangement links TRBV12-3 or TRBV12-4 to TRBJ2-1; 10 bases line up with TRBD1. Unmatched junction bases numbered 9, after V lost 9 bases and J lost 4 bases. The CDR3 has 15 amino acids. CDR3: CARPPGQGPYNEQFF. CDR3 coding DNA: TGTGCCAGGCCCCCGGGACAGGGGCCGTACAATGAGCAGTTCTTC.

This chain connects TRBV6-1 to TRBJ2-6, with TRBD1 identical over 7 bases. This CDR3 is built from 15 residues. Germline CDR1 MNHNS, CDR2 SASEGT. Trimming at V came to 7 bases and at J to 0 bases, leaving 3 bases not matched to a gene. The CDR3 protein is CASTTGDSGANVLTF. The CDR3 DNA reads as TGTGCCAGCACTACAGGGGACTCTGGGGCCAACGTCCTGACTTTC.

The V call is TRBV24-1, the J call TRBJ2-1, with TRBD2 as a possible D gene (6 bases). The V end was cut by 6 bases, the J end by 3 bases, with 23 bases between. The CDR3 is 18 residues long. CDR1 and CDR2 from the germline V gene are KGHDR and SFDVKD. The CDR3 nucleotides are TGTGCCACCAGTCATCAAGCCTCTCCTTGGCGGGGCTACAATGAGCAGTTCTTC. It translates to CATSHQASPWRGYNEQFF.

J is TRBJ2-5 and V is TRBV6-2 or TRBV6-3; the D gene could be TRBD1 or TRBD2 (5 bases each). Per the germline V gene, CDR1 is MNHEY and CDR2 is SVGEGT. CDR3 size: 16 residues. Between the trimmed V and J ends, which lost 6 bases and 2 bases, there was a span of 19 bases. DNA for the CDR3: TGTGCCAGCAGGCCCGTCAGGGCGAGGGTACAAGAGACCCAGTACTTC. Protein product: CASRPVRARVQETQYF.

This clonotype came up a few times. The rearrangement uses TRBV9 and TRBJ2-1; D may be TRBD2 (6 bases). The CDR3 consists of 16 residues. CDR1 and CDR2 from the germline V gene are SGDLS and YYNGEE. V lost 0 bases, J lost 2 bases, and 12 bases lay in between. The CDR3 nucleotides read TGTGCCAGCAGCGTAGTAGGTAGCGGTGCCTACAATGAGCAGTTCTTC. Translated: CASSVVGSGAYNEQFF.

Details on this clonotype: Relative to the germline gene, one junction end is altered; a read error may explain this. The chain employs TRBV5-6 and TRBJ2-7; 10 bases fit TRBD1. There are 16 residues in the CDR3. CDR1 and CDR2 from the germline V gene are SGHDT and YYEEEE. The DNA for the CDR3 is TGCGCCAGCAGCTTGGCTCCGGGACAGGGGTTCTACGAGCAGTACTTC. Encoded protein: CASSLAPGQGFYEQYF.

CDR3 DNA sequence: TGCAGTGCTCATGGACTAGCGGACTCAGGGGCCCAGTACTTC. It is translated as CSAHGLADSGAQYF. This chain joins TRBV20-1 and TRBJ2-5, with TRBD2 matching over 10 bases. The CDR3 sequence is 14 residues long. CDR1 DFQATT and CDR2 SNEGSKA come from the germline V gene (reference sequence). V lost 5 bases to trimming and J lost 9 bases; unmatched junction nucleotides: 12.

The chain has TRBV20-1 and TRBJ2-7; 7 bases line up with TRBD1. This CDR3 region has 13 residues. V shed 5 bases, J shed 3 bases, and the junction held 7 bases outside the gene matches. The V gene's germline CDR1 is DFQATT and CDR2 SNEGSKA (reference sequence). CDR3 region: CSAGSGQDYEQYF. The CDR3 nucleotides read TGCAGTGCTGGGTCCGGACAGGACTACGAGCAGTACTTC.